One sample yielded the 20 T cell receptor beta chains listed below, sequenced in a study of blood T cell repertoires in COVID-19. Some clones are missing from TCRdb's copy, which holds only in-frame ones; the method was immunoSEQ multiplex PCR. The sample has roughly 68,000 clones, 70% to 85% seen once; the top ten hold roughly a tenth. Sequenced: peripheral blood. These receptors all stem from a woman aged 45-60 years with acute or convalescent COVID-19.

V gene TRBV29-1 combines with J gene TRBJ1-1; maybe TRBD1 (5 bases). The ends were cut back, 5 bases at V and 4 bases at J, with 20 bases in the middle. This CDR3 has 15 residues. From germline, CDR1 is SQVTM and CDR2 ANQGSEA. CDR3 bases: TGCAGCGTTCCGCCAAGGGCTACGGGGGGCACTGAAGCTTTCTTT. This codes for CSVPPRATGGTEAFF.

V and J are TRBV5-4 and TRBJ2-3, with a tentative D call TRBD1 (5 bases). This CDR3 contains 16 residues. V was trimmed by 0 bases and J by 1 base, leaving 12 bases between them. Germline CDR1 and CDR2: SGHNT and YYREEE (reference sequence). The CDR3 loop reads CASSLAKGRGTDTQYF. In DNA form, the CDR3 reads TGTGCCAGCAGCTTGGCCAAGGGCAGGGGCACAGATACGCAGTATTTT.

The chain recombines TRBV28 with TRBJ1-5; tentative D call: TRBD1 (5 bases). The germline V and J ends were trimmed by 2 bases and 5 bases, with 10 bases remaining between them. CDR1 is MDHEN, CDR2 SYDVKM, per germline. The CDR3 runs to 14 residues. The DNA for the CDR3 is TGTGCCAGCAGTTTACGACAGCCGTATCAGCCCCAGCATTTT. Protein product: CASSLRQPYQPQHF. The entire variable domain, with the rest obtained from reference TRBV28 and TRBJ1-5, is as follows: DVKVTQSSRYLVKRTGEKVFLECVQDMDHENMFWYRQDPGLGLRLIYFSYDVKMKEKGDIPEGYSVSREKKERFSLILESASTNQTSMYLCASSLRQPYQPQHFGDGTRLSIL.

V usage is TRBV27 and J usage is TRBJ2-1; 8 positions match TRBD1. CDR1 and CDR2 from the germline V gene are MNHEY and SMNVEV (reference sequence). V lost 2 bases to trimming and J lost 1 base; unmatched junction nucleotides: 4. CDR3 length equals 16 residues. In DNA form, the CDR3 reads TGTGCCAGCAGTTTAACCAGGGGGCTGTCCTACAATGAGCAGTTCTTC. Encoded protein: CASSLTRGLSYNEQFF.

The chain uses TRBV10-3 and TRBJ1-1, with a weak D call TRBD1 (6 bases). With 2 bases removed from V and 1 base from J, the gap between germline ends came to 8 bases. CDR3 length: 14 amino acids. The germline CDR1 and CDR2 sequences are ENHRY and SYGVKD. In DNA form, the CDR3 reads TGTGCCATCAGTGAGGGGGGCGGGAACACTGAAGCTTTCTTT. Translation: CAISEGGGNTEAFF.

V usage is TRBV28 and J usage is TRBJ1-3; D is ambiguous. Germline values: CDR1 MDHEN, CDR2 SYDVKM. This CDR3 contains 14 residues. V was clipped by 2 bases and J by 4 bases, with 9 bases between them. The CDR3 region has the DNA TGTGCCAGCAGTTTAATCGGAGTGGGAAACACCATATATTTT. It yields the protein CASSLIGVGNTIYF.

The CDR3 DNA sequence: TGTGCCATCAGTGGATTCGTCCTAGCGGGAGAGTACAATGAGCAGTTCTTC. Translation: CAISGFVLAGEYNEQFF. The chain carries TRBV10-3 and TRBJ2-1; 10 positions agree with TRBD2. V dropped 4 bases and J dropped 4; count of bases not matched to a gene: 10. The CDR3 is 17 amino acids. CDR1 and CDR2 (germline): ENHRY, SYGVKD.

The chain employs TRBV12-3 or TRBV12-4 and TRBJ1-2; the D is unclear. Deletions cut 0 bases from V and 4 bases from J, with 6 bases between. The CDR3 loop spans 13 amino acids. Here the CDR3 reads CASSLARSYGYTF. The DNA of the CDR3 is TGTGCCAGCAGTTTAGCCAGAAGCTATGGCTACACCTTC.

The CDR3 reads CSASTSGSASGELFF. The CDR3 bases are TGCAGTGCTAGTACTAGCGGGAGTGCGAGCGGGGAGCTGTTTTTT. This chain uses TRBV20-1 with TRBJ2-2; 11 bases line up with TRBD2. V shed 3 bases, J shed 7 bases, and the junction held 7 bases outside the gene matches. The CDR3 is made up of 15 amino acids. Per germline, CDR1 DFQATT and CDR2 SNEGSKA (reference sequence).

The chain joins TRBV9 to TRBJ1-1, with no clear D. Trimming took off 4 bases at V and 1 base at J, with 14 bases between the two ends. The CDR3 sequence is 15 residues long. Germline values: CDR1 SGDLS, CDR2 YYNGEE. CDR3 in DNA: TGTGCCAGCAGCTTAAGCGTCTCCTGGAACACTGAAGCTTTCTTT. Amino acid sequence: CASSLSVSWNTEAFF.

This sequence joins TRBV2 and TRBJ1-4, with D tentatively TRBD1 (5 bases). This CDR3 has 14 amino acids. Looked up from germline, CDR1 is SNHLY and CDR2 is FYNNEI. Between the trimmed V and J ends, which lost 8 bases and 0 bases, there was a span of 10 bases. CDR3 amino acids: CASRLQATNEKLFF. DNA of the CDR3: TGTGCCAGCCGCCTACAGGCAACTAATGAAAAACTGTTTTTT.

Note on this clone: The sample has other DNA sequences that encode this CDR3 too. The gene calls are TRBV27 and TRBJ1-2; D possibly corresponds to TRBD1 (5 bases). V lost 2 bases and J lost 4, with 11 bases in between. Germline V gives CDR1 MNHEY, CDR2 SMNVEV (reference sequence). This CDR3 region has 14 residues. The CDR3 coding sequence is TGTGCCAGCAGTTTAACGGGGGGGAGCTATGGCTACACCTTC. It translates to CASSLTGGSYGYTF.

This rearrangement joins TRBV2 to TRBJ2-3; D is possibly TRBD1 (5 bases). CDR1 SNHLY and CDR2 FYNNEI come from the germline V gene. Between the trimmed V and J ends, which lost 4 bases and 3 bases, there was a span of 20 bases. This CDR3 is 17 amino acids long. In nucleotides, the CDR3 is TGTGCCAGCAGTGGGCTAGAGTTTGGGGCTGGAACAGATACGCAGTATTTT. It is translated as CASSGLEFGAGTDTQYF.

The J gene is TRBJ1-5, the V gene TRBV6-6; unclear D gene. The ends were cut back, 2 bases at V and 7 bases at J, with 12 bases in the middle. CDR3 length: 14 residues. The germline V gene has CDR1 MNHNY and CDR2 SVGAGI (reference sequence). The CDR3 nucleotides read TGTGCCAGCAGTTACATGGAGGAACGGCAGCCCCAGCATTTT. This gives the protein CASSYMEERQPQHF.

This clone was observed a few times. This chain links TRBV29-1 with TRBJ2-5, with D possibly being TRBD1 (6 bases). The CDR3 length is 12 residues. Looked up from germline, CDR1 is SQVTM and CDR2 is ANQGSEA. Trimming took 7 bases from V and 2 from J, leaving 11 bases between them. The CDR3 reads CSGTEAQETQYF. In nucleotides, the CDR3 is TGCAGCGGGACAGAAGCTCAAGAGACCCAGTACTTC.

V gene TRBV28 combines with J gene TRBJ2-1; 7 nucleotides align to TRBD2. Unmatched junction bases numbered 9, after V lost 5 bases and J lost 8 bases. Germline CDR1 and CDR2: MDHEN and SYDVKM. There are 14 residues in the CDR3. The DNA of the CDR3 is TGTGCCAGCAGTCCGGCGGGACTAACCTATGAGCAGTTCTTC. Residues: CASSPAGLTYEQFF.

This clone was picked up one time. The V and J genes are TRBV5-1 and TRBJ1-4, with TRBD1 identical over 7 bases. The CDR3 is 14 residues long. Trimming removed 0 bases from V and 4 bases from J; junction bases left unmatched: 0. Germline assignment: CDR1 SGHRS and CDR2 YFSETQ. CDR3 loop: CASSLGQGNEKLFF. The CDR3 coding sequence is TGCGCCAGCAGCTTGGGACAGGGTAATGAAAAACTGTTTTTT. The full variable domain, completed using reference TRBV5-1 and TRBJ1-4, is KAGVTQTPRYLIKTRGQQVTLSCSPISGHRSVSWYQQTPGQGLQFLFEYFSETQRNKGNFPGRFSGRQFSNSRSEMNVSTLELGDSALYLCASSLGQGNEKLFFGSGTQLSVL.

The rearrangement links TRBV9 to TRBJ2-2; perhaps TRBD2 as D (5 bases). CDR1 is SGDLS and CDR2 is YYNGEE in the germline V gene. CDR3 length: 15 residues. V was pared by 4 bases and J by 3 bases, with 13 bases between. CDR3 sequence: CASSPFGADTGELFF. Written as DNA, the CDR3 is TGTGCCAGCAGCCCGTTTGGAGCGGACACCGGGGAGCTGTTTTTT.

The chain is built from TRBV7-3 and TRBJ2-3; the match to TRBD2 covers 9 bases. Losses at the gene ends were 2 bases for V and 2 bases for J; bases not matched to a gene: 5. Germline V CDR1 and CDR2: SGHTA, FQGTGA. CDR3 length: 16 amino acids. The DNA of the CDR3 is TGTGCCAGCAGCTTAGGCTTAGCGGGAGTCACAGATACGCAGTATTTT. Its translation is CASSLGLAGVTDTQYF.

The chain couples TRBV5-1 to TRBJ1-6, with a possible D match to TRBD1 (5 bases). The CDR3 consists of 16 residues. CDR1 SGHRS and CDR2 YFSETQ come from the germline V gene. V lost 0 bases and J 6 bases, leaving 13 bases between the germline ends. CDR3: CASSLVAQGSNSPLHF. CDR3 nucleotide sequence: TGCGCCAGCAGCTTGGTTGCCCAGGGAAGTAATTCACCCCTCCACTTT.